Listed below are T cell receptor beta chains from one sample, sequenced in a study of Graves' ophthalmopathy and Graves' hyperthyroidism. Each CDR3 protein is one row after TCRdb ran MiXCR on the multiplex PCR reads. The sample has around 340,000 distinct CDR3 sequences; roughly 15% are singletons. Sequences were obtained from peripheral blood. The receptors were sampled from an adult man with Graves' ophthalmopathy. Both conserved end residues are part of each CDR3. A D gene is named only where the DNA matches it firmly. Not every row has a clone size; where given, it reads once, few, many or a size class.

>TRBJ2-7|NA|many|TRBV6-2/TRBV6-3
CASSYSTHGQSSYEQYF
TGTGCCAGCAGTTACTCGACTCACGGACAGAGCTCCTACGAGCAGTACTTC
>TRBJ1-1|NA|NA|TRBV13
CASSLRVRTEAFF
TGTGCCAGCAGCTTACGAGTCAGAACTGAAGCTTTCTTT
>TRBJ1-6|TRBD1|many|TRBV6-2/TRBV6-3
CASNRQGYNSPLHF
TGTGCCAGCAATCGACAGGGTTATAATTCACCCCTCCACTTT
>TRBJ1-2|NA|few|TRBV6-1
CATYTQYNYGYIF
TGTGCCACCTATACTCAGTACAACTATGGCTACATCTTC
>TRBJ1-1|TRBD1|many|TRBV30
CAWSPRDRNTEAFF
TGTGCCTGGAGTCCCCGGGACAGAAACACTGAAGCTTTCTTT
>TRBJ1-5|NA|many|TRBV6-2/TRBV6-3
CASTRSLNQPQHF
TGTGCCAGCACGAGGTCCCTCAATCAGCCCCAGCATTTT
>TRBJ1-5|TRBD1|many|TRBV12-3/TRBV12-4
CASSPRTGDSNQPQHF
TGTGCCAGCAGTCCCAGGACAGGGGATAGCAATCAGCCCCAGCATTTT
>TRBJ2-7|TRBD2|many|TRBV6-5
CASSRGRGTSVCEQYF
TGTGCCAGCAGTCGCGGGAGGGGGACCAGCGTTTGCGAGCAGTACTTC
>TRBJ2-2|TRBD2|many|TRBV24-1
CATSDLSTSGGANTGELFF
TGTGCCACCAGTGATTTGTCGACTAGCGGGGGGGCGAACACCGGGGAGCTGTTTTTT
>TRBJ1-2|TRBD1|many|TRBV5-1
CASSTGTGLYGYTF
TGCGCCAGCAGCACCGGGACAGGGTTATATGGCTACACCTTC
>TRBJ1-5|NA|few|TRBV20-1
CSARQGWNQPQHF
TGCAGTGCTAGGCAGGGGTGGAATCAGCCCCAGCATTTT
>TRBJ2-5|TRBD1|many|TRBV7-9
CASSHGQGGWETQYF
TGTGCCAGCAGCCATGGACAGGGTGGTTGGGAGACCCAGTACTTC
>TRBJ2-7|NA|few|TRBV4-3
CASSQGLERTYEQYF
TGCGCCAGCAGCCAAGGACTAGAACGTACCTACGAGCAGTACTTC
>TRBJ2-4|TRBD2|many|TRBV6-5
CASSYIGGGKNIQYF
TGTGCCAGCAGTTACATTGGCGGGGGAAAAAACATTCAGTACTTC
>TRBJ2-4|NA|many|TRBV4-1
CASSQGAEVKNIQYF
TGCGCCAGCAGCCAAGGAGCGGAGGTAAAAAACATTCAGTACTTC
>TRBJ2-3|NA|many|TRBV7-8
CASSLGVNTQYF
TGTGCCAGCAGCTTAGGTGTCAATACGCAGTATTTT
>TRBJ2-2|NA|many|TRBV9
CASSVVQGGTGKLFF
TGTGCCAGCAGCGTAGTACAGGGAGGAACCGGGAAGCTGTTTTTT
>TRBJ1-2|TRBD1|NA|TRBV20-1
CSARGTGTRDRGPANYGYTF
TGCAGTGCTAGAGGTACTGGGACCCGGGACAGGGGGCCTGCTAACTATGGCTACACCTTC
>TRBJ2-5|NA|NA|TRBV12-5
CASGVRGETQYF
TGTGCTAGTGGGGTTCGGGGTGAGACCCAGTACTTC
>TRBJ1-1|NA|few|TRBV7-8
CASSSHYGGTEAFF
TGTGCCAGCAGCTCGCACTACGGGGGGACTGAAGCTTTCTTT
>TRBJ1-2|NA|many|TRBV11-2
CASRPQGFNGYTF
TGTGCCAGCAGGCCCCAGGGATTTAATGGCTACACCTTC
>TRBJ1-2|NA|many|TRBV29-1
CSAQDGFYGYTF
TGCAGCGCTCAGGACGGCTTCTATGGCTACACCTTC
>TRBJ2-5|NA|NA|TRBV5-1
CASSLYRGPRETQYF
TGCGCCAGCAGCTTATACCGGGGACCCCGGGAGACCCAGTACTTC
>TRBJ1-5|NA|many|TRBV19
CASSRQEWGQPQHF
TGTGCCAGTAGTCGTCAGGAATGGGGTCAGCCCCAGCATTTT
>TRBJ2-5|NA|many|TRBV7-9
CASSLGRLAAQETQYF
TGTGCCAGCAGCTTAGGGAGGTTGGCAGCACAAGAGACCCAGTACTTC
>TRBJ2-6|NA|many|TRBV30
CAWSVEGMEGSGANVLTF
TGTGCCTGGAGTGTTGAAGGGATGGAAGGATCTGGGGCCAACGTCCTGACTTTC
>TRBJ2-7|TRBD2|NA|TRBV2
CASSEVLAGNYEQYF
TGTGCCAGCAGTGAGGTCCTAGCGGGAAACTACGAGCAGTACTTC
>TRBJ1-2|NA|many|TRBV6-2/TRBV6-3
CASKQPGTPYGYTF
TGTGCCAGCAAACAACCCGGGACTCCTTATGGCTACACCTTC
>TRBJ1-1|NA|many|TRBV18
CASSPLPMNTEAFF
TGTGCCAGCTCACCGCTCCCCATGAACACTGAAGCTTTCTTT
>TRBJ2-7|NA|many|TRBV16
CASSLSSSYEQYF
TGTGCCAGCAGCCTGTCCTCATCCTACGAGCAGTACTTC
>TRBJ1-2|NA|many|TRBV2
CASTKGDGYTF
TGTGCCAGCACCAAAGGGGATGGCTACACCTTC
>TRBJ1-6|NA|many|TRBV11-2
CASSLDSGSNSPLHF
TGTGCCAGCAGCTTAGATTCAGGTTCTAATTCACCCCTCCACTTT
>TRBJ1-2|NA|many|TRBV12-3/TRBV12-4
CASSLGADGYTF
TGTGCCAGCAGTTTAGGTGCAGATGGCTACACCTTC
>TRBJ2-2|NA|NA|TRBV6-1
CASNGGADTGELFF
TGTGCCAGCAATGGGGGCGCAGACACCGGGGAGCTGTTTTTT
>TRBJ2-7|NA|NA|TRBV6-5
CASLTRGLSYEQYF
TGTGCCAGCCTTACTAGGGGACTGAGCTACGAGCAGTACTTC
>TRBJ1-1|NA|many|TRBV25-1
CASSEWGTEAFF
TGTGCCAGCAGTGAATGGGGGACTGAAGCTTTCTTT
>TRBJ2-7|TRBD1|many|TRBV9
CASSIGQGVAYEQYF
TGTGCCAGCAGCATTGGACAGGGGGTCGCCTACGAGCAGTACTTC
>TRBJ2-5|NA|many|TRBV12-3/TRBV12-4
CASNFRGGETQYF
TGTGCCAGCAATTTCAGGGGGGGAGAGACCCAGTACTTC
>TRBJ2-2|NA|many|TRBV13
CASSSGETTGELFF
TGTGCCAGCAGCTCCGGGGAAACAACCGGGGAGCTGTTTTTT
>TRBJ1-3|NA|many|TRBV6-1
CASRTGGPLSGNTIYF
TGTGCCAGCAGAACAGGTGGGCCCCTCTCTGGAAACACCATATATTTT
>TRBJ1-1|NA|many|TRBV20-1
CSARAVTTREAFF
TGCAGTGCTAGAGCGGTAACAACGCGTGAAGCTTTCTTT
>TRBJ2-7|NA|NA|TRBV20-1
CSALSSYEQYF
TGCAGTGCGCTTAGCTCCTACGAGCAGTACTTC
>TRBJ1-2|NA|many|TRBV6-2/TRBV6-3
CASSSLTENYGYTF
TGTGCCAGCAGCTCCCTGACAGAGAACTATGGCTACACCTTC